One and the same sample provided the 2 T cell receptor beta chains below, sequenced in a study of blood T cell repertoires in COVID-19. Libraries were prepared by immunoSEQ multiplex PCR; TCRdb keeps only in-frame clonotypes and omits some of them. The profile covers fewer than 180,000 clones, with about four fifths appearing a single time and under 2.5% taken by the ten largest. Sequenced input: peripheral blood. These receptors were obtained from a man between 65 and 85 years old with acute or convalescent COVID-19.

The chain has TRBV5-1 and TRBJ2-1; 11 positions agree with TRBD2. This CDR3 region has 15 residues. Trimming at V came to 2 bases and at J to 7 bases, leaving 5 bases not matched to a gene. The germline CDR1 and CDR2 sequences are SGHRS and YFSETQ. In DNA form, the CDR3 reads TGCGCCAGCAGCTTCCGACTAGCGGGGCAGAATGAGCAGTTCTTC. Its translation is CASSFRLAGQNEQFF.

This clone showed up just once. The gene calls are TRBV4-2 and TRBJ2-1; tentatively, D is TRBD1 (6 bases). Trimming cost V 0 bases and J 5 bases, with 17 bases left between them. The CDR3 has 17 residues. Per germline, CDR1 LGHNA and CDR2 YNFKEQ. The CDR3 spells CASSQEIRDNRNNEQFF. DNA for the CDR3: TGTGCCAGCAGCCAAGAAATCCGGGACAATCGGAACAATGAGCAGTTCTTC.